Presented here are 10 T cell receptor beta chains from one specimen sequenced in a study of blood T cell repertoires in COVID-19. Clones were sequenced by immunoSEQ multiplex PCR, and TCRdb holds only the in-frame ones, with some missing. The sample has approximately 300,000 clones; approximately 80% are singletons. Material: peripheral blood. All receptors derive from a woman aged 45-60 years with active or convalescent COVID-19.

This chain links TRBV6-6 with TRBJ1-1; tentatively, D is TRBD1 (6 bases). The V gene lost 6 bases and the J gene lost 8 bases, with 10 bases spanning the gap. The CDR3 covers 11 residues. Germline CDR1 and CDR2: MNHNY and SVGAGI (reference sequence). The CDR3 DNA sequence: TGTGCCAGCAGCCTAACAGGGGAAGCTTTCTTT. This codes for CASSLTGEAFF.

CDR3 in amino acids: CASSLRGWEKSDNEQFF. CDR3 bases: TGTGCCAGCAGCCTAAGAGGGTGGGAGAAGTCGGACAATGAGCAGTTCTTC. The chain is built from TRBV27 and TRBJ2-1; tentatively, D is TRBD2 (5 bases). The CDR3 is 17 amino acids. CDR1 is MNHEY, CDR2 SMNVEV, per germline (reference sequence). The V end was cut by 6 bases, the J end by 5 bases, with 23 bases between.

The chain has TRBV19 and TRBJ2-3; 12 nucleotides match TRBD1. This CDR3 is 16 amino acids long. V dropped 1 base and J dropped 6; count of bases not matched to a gene: 5. Looked up from germline, CDR1 is LNHDA and CDR2 is SQIVND (reference sequence). In DNA form, the CDR3 reads TGTGCCAGTAGTATAGGGGGGACAGGGGGCAGGGATACGCAGTATTTT. The encoded protein is CASSIGGTGGRDTQYF.

This chain connects TRBV2 to TRBJ2-3, with 8 bases identical to TRBD2. CDR3 size: 17 residues. The V gene's germline CDR1 is SNHLY and CDR2 FYNNEI. Germline trimming cut 3 bases from V and 0 bases from J; bases unmatched to any gene: 8. Here the CDR3 reads CASSEPVGGGSTDTQYF. The CDR3 DNA sequence: TGTGCCAGCAGTGAGCCCGTCGGGGGGGGGAGCACAGATACGCAGTATTTT.

This rearrangement joins TRBV7-8 to TRBJ1-1; 11 bases are shared with TRBD1. This CDR3 has 18 residues. V lost 4 bases to trimming and J lost 0 bases; unmatched junction nucleotides: 10. Germline V gives CDR1 SGHVS, CDR2 FQNEAQ. For the CDR3, the DNA is TGTGCCAGCAGCTGGACAGGGGGCCGGGGGCCCTTGAACACTGAAGCTTTCTTT. This codes for CASSWTGGRGPLNTEAFF.

The chain is built from TRBV18 and TRBJ2-7, with D unclear. CDR3 length equals 14 residues. V was cut by 3 bases and J by 3 bases, with 12 bases left in between. Germline loops: CDR1 KGHSH, CDR2 LQKENI. In DNA, the CDR3 is TGTGCCAGCTCACCGGATGCAGGTGACTACGAGCAGTACTTC. Protein product: CASSPDAGDYEQYF. Supplemented by reference TRBV18 and TRBJ2-7, the full variable domain reads NAGVMQNPRHLVRRRGQEARLRCSPMKGHSHVYWYRQLPEEGLKFMVYLQKENIIDESGMPKERFSAEFPKEGPSILRIQQVVRGDSAAYFCASSPDAGDYEQYFGPGTRLTVT.

This clone was found a few times. One junction end disagrees with the germline gene, perhaps due to a read error. V and J are TRBV30 and TRBJ2-7; D remains ambiguous. CDR3 length equals 11 residues. Germline CDR1 is GTSNPN and CDR2 is SVGIG (reference sequence). The chain's CDR3 is CAWSVQTALNF. For the CDR3, the DNA is TGTGCCTGGAGTGTACAAACAGCCCTAAACTTC.

The J gene is TRBJ1-5, the V gene TRBV10-3, with a tentative D call TRBD1 (5 bases). Between the trimmed V and J ends, which lost 11 bases and 6 bases, there was a span of 26 bases. Germline lookup yields CDR1 ENHRY and CDR2 SYGVKD. The CDR3 loop spans 16 amino acids. This CDR3 is CAPFLGGNQVGQPQHF. The CDR3 DNA is TGTGCCCCTTTTTTGGGGGGGAATCAGGTGGGTCAGCCCCAGCATTTT.

This clone was observed a handful of times. The rearrangement links TRBV29-1 to TRBJ1-2, with TRBD1 as a possible D gene (5 bases). This CDR3 has 13 amino acids. The V end was cut by 4 bases, the J end by 8 bases, with 17 bases between. Germline V gene data show CDR1 as SQVTM and CDR2 as ANQGSEA. The CDR3 spells CSVGGRVSEGYTF. The CDR3, as DNA: TGCAGCGTTGGGGGCAGGGTATCGGAGGGCTACACCTTC.

V and J are TRBV4-1 and TRBJ2-1, with D possibly matching TRBD1 (5 bases). The CDR3 spans 16 residues. Germline V gene lookup returns CDR1 MGHRA and CDR2 YSYEKL. V lost 3 bases to trimming and J lost 4 bases, with 16 bases between them. The CDR3 is CASSQSTAVIYNEQFF. Written as DNA, the CDR3 is TGCGCCAGCAGCCAGTCGACAGCCGTAATTTACAATGAGCAGTTCTTC.